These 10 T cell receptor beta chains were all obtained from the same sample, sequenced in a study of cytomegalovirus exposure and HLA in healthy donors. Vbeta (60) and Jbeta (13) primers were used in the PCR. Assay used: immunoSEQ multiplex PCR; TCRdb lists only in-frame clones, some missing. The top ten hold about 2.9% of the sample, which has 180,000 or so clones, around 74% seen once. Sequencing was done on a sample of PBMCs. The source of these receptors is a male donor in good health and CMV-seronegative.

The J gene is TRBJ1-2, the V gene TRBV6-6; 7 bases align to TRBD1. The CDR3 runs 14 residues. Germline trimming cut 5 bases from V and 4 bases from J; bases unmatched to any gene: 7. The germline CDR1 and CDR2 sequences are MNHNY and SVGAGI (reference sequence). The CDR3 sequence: CASSTRDSSYGYTF. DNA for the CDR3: TGTGCCAGCAGTACCCGGGACAGTTCCTATGGCTACACCTTC.

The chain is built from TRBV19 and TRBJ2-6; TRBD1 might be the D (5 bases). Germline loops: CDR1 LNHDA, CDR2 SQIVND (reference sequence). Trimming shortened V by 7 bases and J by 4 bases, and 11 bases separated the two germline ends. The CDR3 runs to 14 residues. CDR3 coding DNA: TGTGCCAGTAAGGGGATGTGGGGGGCCAACGTCCTGACTTTC. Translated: CASKGMWGANVLTF.

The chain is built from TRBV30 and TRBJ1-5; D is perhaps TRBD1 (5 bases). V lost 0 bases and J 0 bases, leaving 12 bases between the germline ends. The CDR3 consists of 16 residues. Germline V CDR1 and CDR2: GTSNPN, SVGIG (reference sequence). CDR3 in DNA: TGTGCCTGGAGTGTATCCGGGGGGTATAGCAATCAGCCCCAGCATTTT. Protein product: CAWSVSGGYSNQPQHF.

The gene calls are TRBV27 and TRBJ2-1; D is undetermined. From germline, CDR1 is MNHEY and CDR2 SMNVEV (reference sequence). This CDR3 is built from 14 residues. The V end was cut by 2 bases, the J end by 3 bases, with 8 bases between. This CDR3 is CASSLGGFYNEQFF. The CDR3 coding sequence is TGTGCCAGCAGTTTAGGCGGATTCTACAATGAGCAGTTCTTC.

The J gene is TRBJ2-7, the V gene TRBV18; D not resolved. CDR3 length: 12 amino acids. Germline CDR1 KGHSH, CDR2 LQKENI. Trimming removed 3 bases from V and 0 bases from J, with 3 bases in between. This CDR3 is CASSPRSYEQYF. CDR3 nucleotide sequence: TGTGCCAGCTCACCTCGCTCCTACGAGCAGTACTTC.

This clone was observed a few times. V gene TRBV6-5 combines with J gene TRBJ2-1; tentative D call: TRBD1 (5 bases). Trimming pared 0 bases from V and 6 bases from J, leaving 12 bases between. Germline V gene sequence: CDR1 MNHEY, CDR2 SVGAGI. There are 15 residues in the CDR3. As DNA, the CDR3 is TGTGCCAGCAGTTACTCGGTTGGCAGGGCCAATGAGCAGTTCTTC. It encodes CASSYSVGRANEQFF.

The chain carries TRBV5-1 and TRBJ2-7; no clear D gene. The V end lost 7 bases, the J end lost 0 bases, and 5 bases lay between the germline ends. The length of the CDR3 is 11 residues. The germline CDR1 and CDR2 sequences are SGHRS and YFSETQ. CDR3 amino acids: CASRSSYEQYF. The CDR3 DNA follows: TGCGCCAGCCGGAGCTCCTACGAGCAGTACTTC.

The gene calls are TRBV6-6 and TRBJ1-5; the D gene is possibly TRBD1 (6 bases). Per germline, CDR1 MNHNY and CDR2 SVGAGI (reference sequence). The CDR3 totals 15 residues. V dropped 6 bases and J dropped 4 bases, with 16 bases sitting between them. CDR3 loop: CASRSDRLGNQPQHF. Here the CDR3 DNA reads TGTGCCAGCAGGTCCGACAGGCTGGGGAATCAGCCCCAGCATTTT.

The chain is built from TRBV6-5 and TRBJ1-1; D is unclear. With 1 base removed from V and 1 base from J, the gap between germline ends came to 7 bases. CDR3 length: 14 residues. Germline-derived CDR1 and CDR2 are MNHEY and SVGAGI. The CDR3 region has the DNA TGTGCCAGCAGTTACTTTGGCTCGAACACTGAAGCTTTCTTT. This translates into CASSYFGSNTEAFF.

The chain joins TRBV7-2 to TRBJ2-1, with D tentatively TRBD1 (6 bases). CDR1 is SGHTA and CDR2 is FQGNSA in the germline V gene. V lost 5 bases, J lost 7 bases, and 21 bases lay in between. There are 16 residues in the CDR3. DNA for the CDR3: TGTGCCAGCAGCCCTTGGTTGGGATCGAGGGGGAATGAGCAGTTCTTC. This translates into CASSPWLGSRGNEQFF.